The T cell receptor beta chain under discussion was sequenced for a study of blood T cell repertoires in COVID-19. On the study more broadly: Collection of acute and convalescent COVID-19 samples took place in the United States, Italy and Spain.

The CDR3 runs to 16 residues. V lost 3 bases and J lost 0; bases outside the gene matches: 4. The germline V gene has CDR1 MNHEY and CDR2 SMNVEV (reference sequence). The protocol was immunoSEQ multiplex PCR, while the TCRdb copy is restricted to in-frame clones and leaves out a portion. The table includes about 190,000 clones, more than 85% detected once. The rearrangement uses TRBV27 and TRBJ2-1; 8 nucleotides agree with TRBD2. Source material: peripheral blood. This TCR came from a woman aged 25 to 39 with active or convalescent COVID-19. Here the CDR3 DNA reads TGTGCCAGCAGTTTGGGGCTAGCGGGCTCCTACAATGAGCAGTTCTTC. The encoded protein is CASSLGLAGSYNEQFF.